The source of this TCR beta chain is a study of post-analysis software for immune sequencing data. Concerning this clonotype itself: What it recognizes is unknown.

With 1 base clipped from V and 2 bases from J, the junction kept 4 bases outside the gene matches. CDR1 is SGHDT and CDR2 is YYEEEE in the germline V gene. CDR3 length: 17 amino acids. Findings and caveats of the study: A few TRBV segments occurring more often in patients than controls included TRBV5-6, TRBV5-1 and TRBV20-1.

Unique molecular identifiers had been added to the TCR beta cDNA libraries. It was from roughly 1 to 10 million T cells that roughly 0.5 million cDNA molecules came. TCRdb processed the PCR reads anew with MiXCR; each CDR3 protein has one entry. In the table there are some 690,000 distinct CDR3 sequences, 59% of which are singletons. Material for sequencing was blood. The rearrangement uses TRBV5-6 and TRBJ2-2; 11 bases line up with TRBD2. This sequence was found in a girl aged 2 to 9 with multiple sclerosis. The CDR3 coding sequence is TGTGCCAGCAGCTTGACTAGCGGGGGCATCAACACCGGGGAGCTGTTTTTT. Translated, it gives CASSLTSGGINTGELFF.